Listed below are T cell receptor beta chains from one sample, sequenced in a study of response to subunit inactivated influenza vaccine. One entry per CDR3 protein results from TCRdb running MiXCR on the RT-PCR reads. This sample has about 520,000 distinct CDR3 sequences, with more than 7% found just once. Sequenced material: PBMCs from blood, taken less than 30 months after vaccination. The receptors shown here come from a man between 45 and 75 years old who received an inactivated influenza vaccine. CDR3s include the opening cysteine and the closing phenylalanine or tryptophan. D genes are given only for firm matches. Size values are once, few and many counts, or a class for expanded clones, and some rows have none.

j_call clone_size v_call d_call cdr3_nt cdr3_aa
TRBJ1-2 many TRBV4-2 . TGTGCCAGCAGCCAAGACCACAACGACTTCTATGGCTACACCTTC CASSQDHNDFYGYTF
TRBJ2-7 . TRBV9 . TGTGCCAGCAGCCCCGGAGGGGGCAGGTCCTACGAGCAGTACTTC CASSPGGGRSYEQYF
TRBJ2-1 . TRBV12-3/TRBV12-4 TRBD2 TGTGCCAGCAGTGCTAGCGGGGGTCGCAATGAGCAGTTCTTC CASSASGGRNEQFF
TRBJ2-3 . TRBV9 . TGTGCCAGCAGCTTTGGACGATCAGATACGCAGTATTTT CASSFGRSDTQYF
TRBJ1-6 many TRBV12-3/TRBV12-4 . TGTGCCAGCAGTGCATCGGGCAGTAATTCACCCCTCCACTTT CASSASGSNSPLHF
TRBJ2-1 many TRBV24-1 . TGTGCCACCATGAGCCACTCCGGTGACAATGAGCAGTTCTTC CATMSHSGDNEQFF
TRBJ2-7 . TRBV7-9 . TGTGCCAGCAGCTCTCTGACCCTAAGTGCCCACGAGCAGTACTTC CASSSLTLSAHEQYF
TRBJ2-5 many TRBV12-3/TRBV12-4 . TGTGCCAGCAGTTTTAAGACTCGAGAGACCCAGTACTTC CASSFKTRETQYF
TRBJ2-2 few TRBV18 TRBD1 TGTGCCAGCTCACCAATGGGACAGCATACTACCGGGGAGCTGTTTTTT CASSPMGQHTTGELFF
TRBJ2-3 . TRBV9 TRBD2 TGTGCCAGCAGCGTAGTGGCTAGCGGGAGTGGGACAGATACGCAGTATTTT CASSVVASGSGTDTQYF
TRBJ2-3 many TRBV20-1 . TGCAGTGTGGAGGTAGCGGCGACAGATACGCAGTATTTT CSVEVAATDTQYF
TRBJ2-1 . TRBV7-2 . TGTGCCAGCAGCCCTCCCACGACAAGAGAGCGTGAGCAGTTCTTC CASSPPTTREREQFF
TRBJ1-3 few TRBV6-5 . TGTGCCAGCAGTTACGACTCTGGAAACACCATATATTTT CASSYDSGNTIYF
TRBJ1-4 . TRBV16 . TGTGCCAGCAGCCACCGGTCTAATGAAAAACTGTTTTTT CASSHRSNEKLFF
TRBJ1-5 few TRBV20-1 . TGCAGTGCACTGGGGCAGTACAATCAGCCCCAGCATTTT CSALGQYNQPQHF
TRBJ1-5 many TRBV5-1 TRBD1 TGCGCCAGCAGCCCCGGGGACAGGGCAAATCAGCCCCAGCATTTT CASSPGDRANQPQHF
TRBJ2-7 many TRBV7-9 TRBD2 TGTGCCAGCAGCTCGGAGCGGGACTTGACCTCCTACGAGCAGTACTTC CASSSERDLTSYEQYF
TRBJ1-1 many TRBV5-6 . TGTGCCAGCAGTGCTAAGGGGTTAATGAACACTGAAGCTTTCTTT CASSAKGLMNTEAFF
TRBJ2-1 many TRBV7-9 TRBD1 TGTGCCAGCAGCTCTGACAGGGTGTCCTACAATGAGCAGTTCTTC CASSSDRVSYNEQFF
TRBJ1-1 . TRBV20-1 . TGCAGTGCCACAGGTGGGGGTAGGCCTGAAGCTTTCTTT CSATGGGRPEAFF
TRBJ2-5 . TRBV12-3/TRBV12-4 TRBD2 TGTGCCAGCAGTTTAGCGCGGACTAGCGGGATTGGGGAGACCCAGTACTTC CASSLARTSGIGETQYF
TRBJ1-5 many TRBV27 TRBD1 TGTGCCAGCAGAGGGACAGGGGGCGCGGTCAATCAGCCCCAGCATTTT CASRGTGGAVNQPQHF
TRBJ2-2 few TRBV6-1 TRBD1 TGTGCCAGCAGCCGGGACAGGGCCGGGGAGCTGTTTTTT CASSRDRAGELFF
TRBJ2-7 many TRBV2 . TGTGCCAGCAGTGATCACAGCTACGAGCAGTACTTC CASSDHSYEQYF
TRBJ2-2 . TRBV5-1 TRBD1 TGCGCCAGCAGCTTGACAGGGGGCTCGAACACCGGGGAGCTGTTTTTT CASSLTGGSNTGELFF
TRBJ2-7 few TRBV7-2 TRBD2 TGTGCCAGCAGCTTAGCGGTGGCTAGCGGTACCTACGAGCAGTACTTC CASSLAVASGTYEQYF
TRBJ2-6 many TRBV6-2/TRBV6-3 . TGTGCCAGCAGGCAAATCTCTGGGGCCAACGTCCTGACTTTC CASRQISGANVLTF
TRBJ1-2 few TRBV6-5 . TGTGCCAGCAGTTACGAACCCGGTTCCACCTATGGCTACACCTTC CASSYEPGSTYGYTF
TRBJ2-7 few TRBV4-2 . TGTGCCAGCAGCCAAGAATTCGTCAGGGGTGCTGACGAGCAGTACTTC CASSQEFVRGADEQYF
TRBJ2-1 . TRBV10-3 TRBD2 TGTGCCATCAGTCCAGGGGCGGGGGGGCCCAATGAGCAGTTCTTC CAISPGAGGPNEQFF
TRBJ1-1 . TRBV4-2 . TGTGCCAGCAGCCAAGAGGCGGTCTTGAAAACTGAAGCTTTCTTT CASSQEAVLKTEAFF
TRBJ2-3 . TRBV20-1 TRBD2 TGCAGTGCTAGAGTGGCGGGAGCAGATACGCAGTATTTT CSARVAGADTQYF
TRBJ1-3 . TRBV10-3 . TGTGCCATCAGCTTGGGGGGTCCTGGAAACACCATATATTTT CAISLGGPGNTIYF
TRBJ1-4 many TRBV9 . TGTGCCAGCAGCTCCGGGGGGAACGAAAAACTGTTTTTT CASSSGGNEKLFF
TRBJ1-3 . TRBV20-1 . TGCAGTGCTAGAGTTGCAGGGTCTGGAAACACCATATATTTT CSARVAGSGNTIYF
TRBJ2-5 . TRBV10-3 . TGTGCCATAGCCGGGACACATCAAGAGACCCAGTACTTC CAIAGTHQETQYF
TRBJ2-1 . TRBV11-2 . TGTGCCAGCAGCTTATTGTTCTACAATGAGCAGTTCTTC CASSLLFYNEQFF
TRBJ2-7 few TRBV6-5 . TGTGCCAGCAGTTACTCGCTTGGAGGAGGCTACGAGCAGTACTTC CASSYSLGGGYEQYF
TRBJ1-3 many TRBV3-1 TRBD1 TGTGCCAGCAGCAGACGGACAGGCTCTGGAAACACCATATATTTT CASSRRTGSGNTIYF
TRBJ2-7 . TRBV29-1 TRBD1 TGCAGCGCCTTCCTATTATCCGGGACAGGGGAGGCCTACTACGAGCAGTACTTC CSAFLLSGTGEAYYEQYF
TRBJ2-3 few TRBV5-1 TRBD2 TGCGCCAGCAGCTTGGCCTCTAGCGGGAGGAGCACAGATACGCAGTATTTT CASSLASSGRSTDTQYF
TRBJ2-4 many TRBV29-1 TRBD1 TGCAGCGCCCAGGGGGAACAAAACATTCAGTACTTC CSAQGEQNIQYF
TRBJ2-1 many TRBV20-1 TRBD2 TGCAGTGCTGTAGCGGGGGCAGACTACAATGAGCAGTTCTTC CSAVAGADYNEQFF
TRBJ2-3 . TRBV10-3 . TGTGCCATCAGTGAAGCCCCGGCTAGCACAGATACGCAGTATTTT CAISEAPASTDTQYF
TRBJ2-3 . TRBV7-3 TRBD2 TGTGCCAGCAGCCGGACTAGCGCCACAGATACGCAGTATTTT CASSRTSATDTQYF
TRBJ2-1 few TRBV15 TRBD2 TGTGCCACCAGGAGACTAGCGGGAGGTTTCGGCTACAATGAGCAGTTCTTC CATRRLAGGFGYNEQFF
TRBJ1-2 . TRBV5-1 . TGCGCCAGCAGCTTGGAGTACGGGCTATATGGCTACACCTTC CASSLEYGLYGYTF
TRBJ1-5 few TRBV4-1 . TGCGCCAGCAGCCAAGATGGGAGGGCAGGGAATCAGCCCCAGCATTTT CASSQDGRAGNQPQHF
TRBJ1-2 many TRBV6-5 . TGTGCCAGCAGTTACTTAAGACAGGCTACCTATGGCTACACCTTC CASSYLRQATYGYTF
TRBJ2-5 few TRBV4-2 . TGTGCCAGCAGCCAAGGAGGGGGACACCTAGAGACCCAGTACTTC CASSQGGGHLETQYF
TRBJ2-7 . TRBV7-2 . TGTGCCAGCAGTCCAGCGGTGGCGGGGCGGTACGAGCAGTACTTC CASSPAVAGRYEQYF
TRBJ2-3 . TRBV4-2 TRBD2 TGTGCCAGCAGCCAAGAGGGGGTAGCGGGAGGAGATACGCAGTATTTT CASSQEGVAGGDTQYF
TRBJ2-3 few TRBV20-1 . TGCAGTGCTATTGACAGGTCCGGGACGGGGGATACGCAGTATTTT CSAIDRSGTGDTQYF
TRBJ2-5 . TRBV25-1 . TGTGCCAGCAGTGACACCCGGGTTATACAAGAGACCCAGTACTTC CASSDTRVIQETQYF